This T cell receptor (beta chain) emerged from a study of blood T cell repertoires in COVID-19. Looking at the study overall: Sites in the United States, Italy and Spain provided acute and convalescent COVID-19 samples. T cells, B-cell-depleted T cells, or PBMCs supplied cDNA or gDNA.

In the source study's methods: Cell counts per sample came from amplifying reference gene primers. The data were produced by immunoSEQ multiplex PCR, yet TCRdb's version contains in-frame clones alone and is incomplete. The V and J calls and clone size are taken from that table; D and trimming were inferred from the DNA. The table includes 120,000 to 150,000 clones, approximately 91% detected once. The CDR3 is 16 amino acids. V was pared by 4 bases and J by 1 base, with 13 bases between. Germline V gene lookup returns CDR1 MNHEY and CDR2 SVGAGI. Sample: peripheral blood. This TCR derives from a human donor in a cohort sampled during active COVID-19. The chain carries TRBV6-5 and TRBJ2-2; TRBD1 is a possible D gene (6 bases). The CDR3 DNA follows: TGTGCCAGCAGTTTTTCGACAGGCGTGAACACCGGGGAGCTGTTTTTT. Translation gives CASSFSTGVNTGELFF.